This entry is about one T cell receptor (beta chain). Which antigen it targets is not known. There are no base qualities to consult, and no much larger clone falls within one base. CDR1 MGHRA and CDR2 YSYEKL were looked up in the germline V gene. Trimmed from V: 0 bases; trimmed from J: 10 bases; junction bases lacking a gene match: 4. The CDR3 spans 13 residues, from the cysteine through the phenylalanine. This entry keeps only the CDR3 DNA: 39 bases, framed from base 1. This sample stems from a study of cytomegalovirus exposure and HLA in healthy donors (dated by TCRdb to 2017 to 2019). In terms of the full investigation: In an earlier analysis of roughly 500 of the donors, around 300 Gb of sequence data and some 100 million unique TCR beta sequences from some 170 million T cells were reported. In a later genetic analysis, genome-wide SNP genotypes for about three fifths of the 666 donors were used, and that subset was treated as a discovery cohort. To study patterns of TCR occurrence, a later analysis re-analyzed previously published TCR beta repertoires from 650 to 750 donors and added high-resolution HLA genotyping. Rather than using new phenotypic data, the later analysis identified candidate immune exposures from TCR beta sequences and from how often those sequences occurred across donors. To predict cytomegalovirus infection status, the study combined high-throughput TCR immunosequencing, statistical association of individual TCRs with disease status, and machine learning. A separate validation cohort of over 95 different subjects was used in addition to the approximately 670-subject first cohort. Among around 400 genotyped donors of the cohort, an average of 235,054 unique TCR beta nucleotide sequences were sequenced per donor, 15% to 20% of them non-productive. Roughly 5 DR-DQ haplotypes were handled as single units for association and clustering, since linkage in the cohort was strong. Among the 398 genotyped donors, more than 70% belonged to the genetic ancestry cluster associated with self-reported Caucasian donors. The study aimed to test whether cataloging public T cell receptors could reveal signatures of past pathogen exposure. HLA typing covered class I and class II loci at four-digit resolution. Approximately 310 gigabases of sequencing data and approximately 84 million unique TCR sequences were included in an early release covering 550 to 800 HLA-typed donors. Donor age, sex, ethnicity and CMV serostatus were collected together with the repertoire data. The T cell repertoires of 666 subjects were profiled by immunosequencing and related to cytomegalovirus serostatus. The number of donors typed differed by locus, with roughly 629-640 for A, B, C, DRB1 and DQB1, around 500 for DQA1, 600 to 610 for DPA1, and some 450 for DPB1. All discovery cohort repertoires had been generated using a single sequencing platform. To decide whether each TCR beta V gene segment behaved as functional or pseudogenic, an earlier analysis of some 600 of the donors relied on high-throughput TCR beta sequencing.

The receptor library was made with the immunoSEQ multiplex PCR assay. The multiplex PCR relied on a mix of 60 forward primers for TCR Vbeta segments and 13 reverse primers for TCR Jbeta segments. The CDR3 region of rearranged TCR beta genes was amplified from genomic DNA with a multiplex PCR assay. On the Illumina HiSeq System, the amplified TCR beta libraries were sequenced as 87-base-pair reads. On the study's bioinformatics: A later analysis counted about 80 million unique TCR beta chains across the 690 or so repertoires, and some 11 million of these chains were shared by at least two donors. Raw reads were error-corrected and collapsed into unique sequences with a nearest-neighbor algorithm that merged closely related sequences to remove PCR and sequencing errors. Alignment of CDR3 sequences to IMGT reference sequences was used to assign V, D and J gene segments. For a sequence to be retained, at least a six-nucleotide match to both a V gene segment and a J gene segment was required. A rearrangement counted as productive if the CDR3 had no stop codons and remained in frame with V and J, and every other rearrangement counted as non-productive. CDR3 was defined according to IMGT convention as the region running from the second conserved V-encoded cysteine to the conserved J-encoded phenylalanine. The earlier analysis of some 580 of the donors excluded any sequence lacking an unambiguous match to a single V gene segment. An earlier analysis of some 610 of the donors called V segments functional above 56.7% productive rearrangements and segregating when the between-donor standard deviation exceeded 5%. A statistical classification framework was developed to diagnose cytomegalovirus status using the catalog of TCR beta chain sequences. A later analysis assigned V and J genes by comparing TCR nucleotide sequences with IMGT/GENE-DB human TR gene sequences. A later analysis assigned CDR3 sequences and most-parsimonious VDJ recombination scenarios with the TCRdist pipeline. In a later analysis, each TCR beta chain was defined by its CDR3 amino acid sequence together with its V-gene family, and reads lacking a unique V-gene family were excluded. To address suspected cross-contamination and a sequencing artifact, a later analysis removed roughly 640 highly shared, low-generation-probability nucleotide sequences. A later analysis calculated a clonal expansion index for each public chain from normalized within-repertoire ranks of inferred template counts. A later analysis computed generation probabilities with a VDJ recombination model fitted to out-of-frame rearrangements, and checked the results against IGoR. A later analysis scored TCR-TCR, TCR-HLA and TCR-CMV co-occurrence with hypergeometric tests, applying a repertoire-size bias correction to TCR pairs. A later analysis estimated false discovery rates by permuting HLA or CMV assignments 20 times. In a later analysis, co-occurring TCRs were grouped using DBSCAN, with TCRdist sequence similarity added in when clustering inside HLA-allele-positive subsets. Repertoires with fewer than 30,000 or more than 120,000 public chains were left out of co-occurrence clustering, as were about 5 repertoires with anomalous nucleotide sharing. TCRdb took over this immuneACCESS table, retaining in-frame rearrangements with V and J assigned. Such tables are incomplete; in checked studies, under half of the missing clones stem from an unresolved V gene, and the remainder is unexplained. Clone size and V and J calls were adopted from that table, with D and trimming inferred from the DNA. This sample gives around 210,000 clones in total; approximately 84% of them show up just once. Roughly 0.24% of the sample belongs to the ten largest clones.

The cohort comprised around 690 healthy bone marrow donors. Cohort members were all nominally healthy when sampled, although unrecorded immune exposures were likely present. The donor tested CMV seronegative, placing the donor among the 350 to 400 seronegative members of the cohort. A peripheral blood sample was collected from each donor, and TCR beta sequencing was performed on peripheral blood mononuclear cells. Genomic DNA was extracted from the blood cell samples with the Qiagen DNeasy Blood Extraction Kit. General findings and caveats noted by the study authors: In a later analysis, most CMV-associated TCR beta chains were found to appear HLA-restricted, with HLA associations seemingly driven largely by CMV exposure. This cohort had only TCR beta chains sequenced, and the lack of alpha or paired-chain data limited which features could be detected. At a false discovery rate of 0.05, a later analysis linked 16,951 TCR beta sequences to specific HLA alleles. Assigning TCR associations to individual alleles was difficult when HLA alleles, especially DR and DQ, strongly co-occurred. Some IMGT-functional V segments, including TRBV6-2 and TRBV6-3, could not be told apart with the 87-base-pair reads, so those segments were excluded. A later genetic analysis associated a missense DCLRE1C variant with V-gene and J-gene trimming of TCR beta chains, and an independent cohort replicated the association. The authors suggested that the approach could potentially be generalized to other disease states and immunological phenotypes. In vitro tests confirmed that a few of the cytomegalovirus-associated TCR beta chains recognize cytomegalovirus antigens. A later analysis reported that several top co-occurrence clusters appeared linked to parvovirus B19, influenza, CMV and Epstein-Barr virus. In both the original and validation cohorts, the classifier was reported to diagnose cytomegalovirus status with high specificity and sensitivity. Over 15 rarely observed V segments, including chromosome 9 orphons, were excluded from the earlier analysis of approximately 500 of the donors because counts were too low. Linkage disequilibrium might explain the correlated functional status among segregating V segments, but an unknown experimental factor could not be excluded. A further reported finding was that TCR beta sequences accurately predicted the HLA-A and HLA-B alleles for most subjects in the first cohort. According to a later genetic analysis, donors in an Asian-associated ancestry cluster had fewer N-insertions in productive TCRs than the approximately 690-donor mean. In an earlier analysis of under 600 of the donors, most TCR beta V segments were observed in productive rearrangements about 87% or about 30% of the time, broadly matching IMGT annotations. HLA typing was unavailable for some donors at each locus, so association tests used only the typed subset. Roughly uniform sequencing depth across donors was assumed in presence/absence analyses, although this assumption may not hold. Most TCR sequences were seen in very few donors, while some public TCRs were found in many individuals. The sequencing pipeline was judged likely to have produced a cluster of highly shared sequence variants as a technical artifact. In a later analysis, the rate of TCR association differed among HLA loci, with DRB1 alleles having the most associated TCRs and HLA-C alleles having the fewest. In the study, some 180 TCR beta chains were listed as associated with cytomegalovirus. In a later analysis, HLA-associated TCR beta chains showed more clonal expansion and lower generation probabilities than non-associated chains that were equally common. The only immune exposure information available for the cohort was CMV serostatus.

The sequenced material came from PBMCs. The rearrangement combines TRBV4-1 with TRBJ2-3, with 7 central nucleotides matching TRBD2. This clonotype was sampled from a girl aged 2 to 9 in good health and CMV-seronegative. At the DNA level, the sequence is TGCGCCAGCAGCCAAGATGGACTAGGGTCGCAGTATTTT. Its translation is CASSQDGLGSQYF.